Presented here are 4 T cell receptor beta chains from one specimen sequenced in a study of TIL therapy for anti-PD-1-resistant metastatic lung cancer. Indicated time point: pre-treatment sample, taken before nivolumab and TIL therapy. The tumor samples were excised metastases, mostly pleural nodules or supraclavicular lymph nodes. Sequencing used immunoSEQ v3. Repertoires were generated with immunoSEQ multiplex PCR, while TCRdb's copy carries only in-frame clones and drops some. The data contain about 50,000 clones, less than 75% of them singletons. Sample: tumor tissue, taken at baseline. The receptors shown here come from a person between 25 and 80 years old with non-small cell lung cancer.

This clone was found many times. V is TRBV28 and J is TRBJ1-5; D gene uncertain. CDR1 MDHEN and CDR2 SYDVKM come from the germline V gene. V lost 6 bases and J 4 bases, leaving 16 bases between the germline ends. The CDR3 contains 15 residues. CDR3 sequence reads: CASSLPLAGNQPQHF. The CDR3 coding sequence is TGTGCCAGCAGCTTACCCTTGGCTGGGAATCAGCCCCAGCATTTT.

The chain is built from TRBV19 and TRBJ1-2; D uncertain. Trimming stripped 7 bases from V and 0 bases from J, with 9 bases between. The V gene's germline CDR1 is LNHDA and CDR2 SQIVND (reference sequence). The CDR3 consists of 13 residues. CDR3 residues: CASTTGTNYGYTF. Written as DNA, the CDR3 is TGTGCCAGTACCACGGGCACTAACTATGGCTACACCTTC.

This clone has at least ten counts. This chain links TRBV30 with TRBJ1-5; D is unclear. The V end lost 0 bases, the J end lost 3 bases, and 9 bases lay between the germline ends. Germline values: CDR1 GTSNPN, CDR2 SVGIG (reference sequence). The CDR3 consists of 14 residues. The CDR3 DNA is TGTGCCTGGAGTGTCACTAACCCCAATCAGCCCCAGCATTTT. Protein sequence: CAWSVTNPNQPQHF.

This clone was seen just once. CDR3 bases: TGTGCCAGCAGCTTAGTGAGGGGGCGGGAGCAGTACTTC. The encoded protein is CASSLVRGREQYF. This rearrangement joins TRBV7-6 to TRBJ2-7; 7 nucleotides agree with TRBD1. The CDR3 consists of 13 residues. The germline gives CDR1 SGHVS, CDR2 FNYEAQ. The trim removed 1 base at V and 7 bases at J, leaving 4 bases unmatched.